The sequence of this TCR beta chain was determined in a study of T cell changes during pregnancy in multiple sclerosis. Clones were read by immunoSEQ multiplex PCR, and TCRdb kept only the in-frame ones, dropping some. The sample includes about 40,000 clones, 85% to 95% of them seen just once. This CDR3 is 13 amino acids long. The ends were cut back, 1 base at V and 6 bases at J, with 10 bases in the middle. Germline loops: CDR1 LGHNA, CDR2 YNFKEQ. The source material was CD8+ T cells from peripheral blood mononuclear cells, sampled in the third trimester of pregnancy. The TCR originated in a female donor with multiple sclerosis, enrolled in a pregnancy study. The V call is TRBV4-2, the J call TRBJ2-7; the D gene is possibly TRBD1 (6 bases). The CDR3 is CASSQVGAGEQYF. The CDR3 nucleotides are TGTGCCAGCAGCCAAGTGGGGGCGGGCGAGCAGTACTTC.